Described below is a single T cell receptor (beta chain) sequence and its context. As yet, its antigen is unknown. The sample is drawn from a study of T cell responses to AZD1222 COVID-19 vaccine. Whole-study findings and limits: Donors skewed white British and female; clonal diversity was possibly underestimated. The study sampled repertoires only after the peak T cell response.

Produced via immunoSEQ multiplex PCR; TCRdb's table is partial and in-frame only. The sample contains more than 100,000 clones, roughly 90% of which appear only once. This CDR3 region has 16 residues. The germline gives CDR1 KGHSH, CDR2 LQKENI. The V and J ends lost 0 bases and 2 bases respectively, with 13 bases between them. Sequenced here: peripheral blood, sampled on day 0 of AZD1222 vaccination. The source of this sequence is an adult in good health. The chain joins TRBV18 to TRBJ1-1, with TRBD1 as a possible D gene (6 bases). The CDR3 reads CASSPPGARGNTEAFF. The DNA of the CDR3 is TGTGCCAGCTCACCACCGGGGGCGAGGGGAAACACTGAAGCTTTCTTT.